A selection of T cell receptor beta chains follows, all from one sample in a study of post-analysis software for immune sequencing data. TCRdb reanalysed the PCR reads using MiXCR and keeps one entry per CDR3 protein. Of approximately 360,000 distinct CDR3 sequences in the sample, approximately 33% were seen once. Sequenced sample: blood. The receptors were gathered from a girl aged 10-17 years with multiple sclerosis. Each CDR3 is given with its conserved first and last residue. A D gene is named only where the DNA matches it firmly. Not every row has a clone size; where given, it reads once, few, many or a size class.

clone size	V gene	D gene	J gene	CDR3 protein	CDR3 DNA
.	TRBV12-3/TRBV12-4	.	TRBJ1-1	CASMLQLMNTEAFF	TGTGCCAGCATGTTACAGCTTATGAACACTGAAGCTTTCTTT
.	TRBV12-3/TRBV12-4	.	TRBJ1-5	CASSKDQPQHF	TGTGCCAGCAGTAAGGATCAGCCCCAGCATTTT
few	TRBV18	.	TRBJ2-3	CASSPGLTFGPDTQYF	TGTGCCAGCTCACCAGGGCTCACATTCGGCCCAGATACGCAGTATTTT
.	TRBV3-1	TRBD2	TRBJ2-1	CASSRLAGYQETQFF	TGTGCCAGCAGCCGACTAGCGGGCTACCAAGAGACCCAGTTCTTC
few	TRBV4-1	TRBD1	TRBJ2-7	CASSQGTGAISYEQYF	TGCGCCAGCAGCCAAGGGACAGGGGCCATTTCTTACGAGCAGTACTTC
.	TRBV6-1	TRBD1	TRBJ2-1	CASSEPPQELRQGRGEQFF	TGTGCCAGCAGTGAACCACCCCAGGAGTTGAGACAGGGAAGGGGCGAGCAGTTCTTC
.	TRBV6-2/TRBV6-3	.	TRBJ2-7	CASSQRLGRNYEQYF	TGTGCCAGCAGTCAACGGTTGGGACGAAACTACGAGCAGTACTTC
.	TRBV5-6	.	TRBJ1-5	CACSLGRDQPQHF	TGTGCCTGCAGCTTAGGCAGGGATCAGCCCCAGCATTTT
many	TRBV12-3/TRBV12-4	.	TRBJ1-2	CASSSDSRGYTF	TGTGCCAGCAGTTCTGACAGCCGAGGCTACACCTTC
.	TRBV20-1	.	TRBJ2-5	CSAVIRSRAYQETQYF	TGCAGTGCTGTTATAAGGAGTAGGGCGTACCAAGAGACCCAGTACTTC
few	TRBV25-1	.	TRBJ2-5	CASSGRFGETQYF	TGTGCCAGCAGTGGCCGGTTTGGAGAGACCCAGTACTTC